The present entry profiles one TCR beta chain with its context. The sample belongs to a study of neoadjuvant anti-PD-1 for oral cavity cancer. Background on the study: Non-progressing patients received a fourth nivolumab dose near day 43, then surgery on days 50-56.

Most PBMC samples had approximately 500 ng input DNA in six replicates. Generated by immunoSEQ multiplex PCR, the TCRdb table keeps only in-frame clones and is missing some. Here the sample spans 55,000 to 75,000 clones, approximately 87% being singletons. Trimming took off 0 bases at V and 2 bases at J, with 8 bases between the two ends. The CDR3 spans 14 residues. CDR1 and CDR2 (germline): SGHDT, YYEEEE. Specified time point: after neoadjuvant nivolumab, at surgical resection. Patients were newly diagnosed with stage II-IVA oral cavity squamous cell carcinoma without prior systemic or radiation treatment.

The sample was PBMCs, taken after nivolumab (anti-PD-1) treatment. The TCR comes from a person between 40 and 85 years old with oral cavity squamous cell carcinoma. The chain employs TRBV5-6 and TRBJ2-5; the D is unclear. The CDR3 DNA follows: TGTGCCAGCAGCTTGGCCCTCTTACAAGAGACCCAGTACTTC. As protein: CASSLALLQETQYF.